Shown below are 20 T cell receptor beta chains from a single sample sequenced in a study of T-cell reconstitution after alpha-beta-depleted transplantation in children. Preparation of the TCRbeta library involved a method that used unique molecular identifiers. TCRdb recomputed calls from the PCR reads with MiXCR, one row per CDR3 protein. The data contain over 150,000 distinct CDR3 sequences, around 10% of them singletons. The material sequenced was PBMCs, taken before TCRalphabeta/CD19-depleted stem cell transplant. The receptor source for this set is a boy aged 2-15 years with acute myeloid leukemia, due to receive a stem cell transplant.

The table lists this clonotype with a few counts. The gene calls are TRBV3-1 and TRBJ2-3; 11 bases are shared with TRBD2. The CDR3 spans 16 residues. Germline CDR1 is LGHDT and CDR2 is YNNKEL (reference sequence). J was trimmed by 0 bases and V by 5 bases; bases with no gene match: 4. The CDR3 region is CASSNRTSGSTDTQYF. CDR3 nucleotides: TGTGCCAGCAGCAATCGGACTAGCGGGAGCACAGATACGCAGTATTTT.

This clonotype was found a few times. This chain joins TRBV4-1 and TRBJ2-3, with D uncertain. CDR1 and CDR2 from the germline V gene are MGHRA and YSYEKL. CDR3 length equals 15 residues. V was clipped by 1 base and J by 6 bases, with 14 bases between them. CDR3 in amino acids: CASSQVAGLTDTQYF. The CDR3 DNA reads TGCGCCAGCAGCCAAGTCGCCGGGCTCACCGATACGCAGTATTTT.

This clonotype came up many times. V and J are TRBV5-6 and TRBJ1-1, with 8 bases identical to TRBD1. V shed 4 bases and J 1 base; nucleotides not matched to a gene: 15. The CDR3 totals 18 residues. CDR1 and CDR2 from the germline V gene are SGHDT and YYEEEE. The CDR3 is CASSRLGTGRYANTEAFF. The DNA for the CDR3 is TGTGCCAGCAGCCGCCTCGGGACAGGTCGATACGCGAACACTGAAGCTTTCTTT. The full variable domain, with the rest looked up from reference TRBV5-6 and TRBJ1-1, is DAGVTQSPTHLIKTRGQQVTLRCSPKSGHDTVSWYQQALGQGPQFIFQYYEEEERQRGNFPDRFSGHQFPNYSSELNVNALLLGDSALYLCASSRLGTGRYANTEAFFGQGTRLTVV.

This clonotype was detected ten times or more. V usage is TRBV7-3 and J usage is TRBJ2-1, with D unresolved. In germline, CDR1 is SGHTA, CDR2 FQGTGA. V lost 2 bases, J lost 5 bases, and 4 bases lay in between. This CDR3 region has 12 residues. The CDR3 DNA sequence: TGTGCCAGCAGCTTAGATGACAATGAGCAGTTCTTC. It encodes CASSLDDNEQFF.

This clonotype was recorded at least ten times. The chain recombines TRBV7-9 with TRBJ2-3, with TRBD2 matching 7 bases. This CDR3 is built from 17 residues. CDR1 is SEHNR, CDR2 FQNEAQ, per germline (reference sequence). Trimming at V came to 0 bases and at J to 2 bases, leaving 8 bases not matched to a gene. In nucleotides, the CDR3 is TGTGCCAGCAGCTTAGCTCCACGCGGGAGTCCCACAGATACGCAGTATTTT. This translates into CASSLAPRGSPTDTQYF.

The sample holds many counts of this clonotype. This sequence joins TRBV7-9 and TRBJ1-2; D remains ambiguous. There are 14 residues in the CDR3. V was shortened by 0 bases and J by 8 bases, with 13 bases between the two germline ends. Germline CDR1 and CDR2: SEHNR and FQNEAQ (reference sequence). This CDR3 is CASSLADPVSGYTF. The CDR3 DNA reads as TGTGCCAGCAGCTTAGCGGACCCTGTCTCGGGCTACACCTTC.

The sample holds many counts of this clonotype. The CDR3 spells CSSTAGNTDTQYF. The DNA of the CDR3 is TGCTCTAGCACCGCGGGAAACACAGATACGCAGTATTTT. V is TRBV20-1 and J is TRBJ2-3; D is possibly TRBD2 (6 bases). CDR3 size: 13 residues. Germline values: CDR1 DFQATT, CDR2 SNEGSKA (reference sequence).

The CDR3 DNA reads TGTGCCAGCAGCCAGAGGGGCACGGGACCGATCACTGAAGCTTTCTTT. It is translated as CASSQRGTGPITEAFF. This sequence joins TRBV7-6 and TRBJ1-1; perhaps TRBD1 as D (5 bases). Germline V lookup: CDR1 SGHVS, CDR2 FNYEAQ. The ends were cut back, 5 bases at V and 4 bases at J, with 20 bases in the middle. This CDR3 is 16 amino acids long.

This clonotype was observed a single time. This may be a read error: a much more frequent sequence differs by one nucleotide. V usage is TRBV6-1 and J usage is TRBJ1-3, with 9 bases that match TRBD1. The CDR3 has 15 residues. CDR1 and CDR2 (germline): MNHNS, SASEGT. This CDR3 is CAGSATGGDGNTIYF. DNA of the CDR3: TGTGCCGGCAGCGCAACAGGGGGCGACGGAAACACCATATATTTT.

This clonotype was found many times. The chain joins TRBV3-1 to TRBJ2-2, with D possibly being TRBD1 (5 bases). This CDR3 is built from 14 residues. V lost 7 bases to trimming and J lost 7 bases, with 16 bases between them. Germline V gives CDR1 LGHDT, CDR2 YNNKEL (reference sequence). The CDR3 coding sequence is TGTGCCAGCACCAACGAAGGGGTCGGCGGGGAGCTGTTTTTT. Translated, it gives CASTNEGVGGELFF.

In its sample, this clonotype was seen many times. The rearrangement joins TRBV7-6 to TRBJ1-4, with 10 bases identical to TRBD1. V lost 5 bases to trimming and J lost 10 bases; unmatched junction nucleotides: 10. Germline loops: CDR1 SGHVS, CDR2 FNYEAQ. This CDR3 comprises 15 residues. The CDR3 spells CASSPAGTGVGKLFF. DNA of the CDR3: TGTGCCAGCAGCCCTGCCGGGACAGGGGTCGGAAAACTGTTTTTT.

There are many counts of this clonotype. V gene TRBV27 combines with J gene TRBJ2-1; no clear D. The germline V and J ends were trimmed by 3 bases and 0 bases, with 9 bases remaining between them. Germline V CDR1 and CDR2: MNHEY, SMNVEV (reference sequence). The CDR3 has 15 amino acids. CDR3 amino acids: CASSFSASSYNEQFF. In DNA form, the CDR3 reads TGTGCCAGCAGTTTTTCAGCCAGCTCCTACAATGAGCAGTTCTTC.

The table lists this clonotype with many counts. The chain joins TRBV7-9 to TRBJ2-1; 7 bases align to TRBD2. The CDR3 length is 17 residues. With 6 bases clipped from V and 5 bases from J, the junction kept 16 bases outside the gene matches. Looked up from germline, CDR1 is SEHNR and CDR2 is FQNEAQ (reference sequence). DNA for the CDR3: TGTGCCAGCAGTCAGCTCTTGACCGGGAGGAACCACAATGAGCAGTTCTTC. This gives the protein CASSQLLTGRNHNEQFF. Supplemented by reference TRBV7-9 and TRBJ2-1, the full variable domain reads DTGVSQNPRHKITKRGQNVTFRCDPISEHNRLYWYRQTLGQGPEFLTYFQNEAQLEKSRLLSDRFSAERPKGSFSTLEIQRTEQGDSAMYLCASSQLLTGRNHNEQFFGPGTRLTVL.

The table lists this clonotype with many counts. The chain combines TRBV5-4 with TRBJ2-7; 9 bases fit TRBD1. The CDR3 runs 13 residues. The junction had 3 bases not matched to a gene; V was cut back by 3 bases and J by 5 bases. Germline V gene sequence: CDR1 SGHNT, CDR2 YYREEE (reference sequence). In DNA form, the CDR3 reads TGTGCCAGCAGCTCGGACAGGGGCCACGAGCAGTACGTC. Translated: CASSSDRGHEQYV.

This clonotype was observed many times. The V gene is TRBV18, the J gene TRBJ1-1, with 7 nucleotides matching TRBD1. After removal of 6 bases from V and 0 bases from J, the junction contained 10 bases not matched to a gene. Germline CDR1 KGHSH, CDR2 LQKENI. This CDR3 contains 16 residues. This CDR3 is CASSKGGGQLNTEAFF. Written as DNA, the CDR3 is TGTGCCAGCTCCAAAGGGGGCGGGCAGTTGAACACTGAAGCTTTCTTT.

This clonotype came up a few times. This chain links TRBV20-1 with TRBJ2-3; D remains unclear. Germline CDR1 and CDR2: DFQATT and SNEGSKA (reference sequence). With 3 bases removed from V and 2 bases from J, the gap between germline ends came to 24 bases. The CDR3 contains 18 residues. The CDR3 bases are TGCAGTGCTAGCACTCCTAATCTCCCTAGAGGACCCACAGATACGCAGTATTTT. Its protein is CSASTPNLPRGPTDTQYF.

The table lists this clonotype with many counts. The chain links TRBV20-1 to TRBJ1-6; D gene uncertain. V gave up 6 bases and J gave up 3 bases, with 12 bases separating them. The CDR3 covers 14 residues. Germline-derived CDR1 and CDR2 are DFQATT and SNEGSKA (reference sequence). This CDR3 is CSATPDIYNSPLHF. The DNA for the CDR3 is TGCAGTGCGACCCCTGACATCTATAATTCACCCCTCCACTTT.

This clonotype was recorded many times. This chain links TRBV4-1 with TRBJ1-1; the D is unclear. Trimming cost V 4 bases and J 1 base, with 10 bases left between them. The germline V gene has CDR1 MGHRA and CDR2 YSYEKL. The CDR3 is 14 amino acids. CDR3 residues: CASSREMKNTEAFF. The DNA for the CDR3 is TGCGCCAGCAGCCGAGAAATGAAGAACACTGAAGCTTTCTTT.

This clonotype has at least ten counts. This rearrangement joins TRBV4-1 to TRBJ2-7, with 7 bases aligning to TRBD2. Germline V gives CDR1 MGHRA, CDR2 YSYEKL. The CDR3 spans 15 residues. V was clipped by 1 base and J by 2 bases; unmatched bases: 5. The CDR3 DNA is TGCGCCAGCAGCCAAGTACTAGCGCCGACCTACGAGCAGTACTTC. As protein: CASSQVLAPTYEQYF.

This clonotype was counted ten times or more. The chain has TRBV20-1 and TRBJ2-7; D may match TRBD1 or TRBD2 (5 bases each). V lost 7 bases to trimming and J lost 6 bases, with 16 bases between them. In germline, CDR1 is DFQATT, CDR2 SNEGSKA (reference sequence). This CDR3 comprises 12 residues. Here the CDR3 reads CSGGQGNSEQYF. CDR3 bases: TGCAGTGGAGGGCAGGGCAATAGCGAGCAGTACTTC.